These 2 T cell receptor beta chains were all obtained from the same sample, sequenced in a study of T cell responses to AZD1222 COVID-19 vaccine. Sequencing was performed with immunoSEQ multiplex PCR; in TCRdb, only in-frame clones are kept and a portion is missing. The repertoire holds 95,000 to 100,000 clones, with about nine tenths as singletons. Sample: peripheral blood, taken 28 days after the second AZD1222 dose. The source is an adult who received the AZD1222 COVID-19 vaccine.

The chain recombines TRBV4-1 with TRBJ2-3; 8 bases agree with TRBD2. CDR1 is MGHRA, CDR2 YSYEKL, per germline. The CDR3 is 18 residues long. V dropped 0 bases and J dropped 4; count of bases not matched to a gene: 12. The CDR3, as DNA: TGCGCCAGCAGCCAAGATTTGGGAGCGGGAGAATTGGCAGATACGCAGTATTTT. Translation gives CASSQDLGAGELADTQYF.

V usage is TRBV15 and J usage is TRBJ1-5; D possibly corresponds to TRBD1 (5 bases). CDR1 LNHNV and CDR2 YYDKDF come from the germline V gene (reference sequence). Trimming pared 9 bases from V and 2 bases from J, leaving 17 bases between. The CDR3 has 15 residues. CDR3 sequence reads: CATRGDGRGNQPQHF. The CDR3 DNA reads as TGTGCCACTAGAGGGGATGGTCGCGGCAATCAGCCCCAGCATTTT.